This T cell receptor (beta chain) was recovered during a study of T cells in localized non-small cell lung cancer. Of note for this clone: The target antigen is unknown.

Overall study results and limits: Uninvolved adjacent lung had higher T cell clonality than tumor and all other tissues.

Generated by immunoSEQ multiplex PCR, the TCRdb table keeps only in-frame clones and is missing some. In the table there are nearly 11,000 clones, 90% of which are singletons. Germline CDR1 LNHDA, CDR2 SQIVND (reference sequence). Trimming removed 1 base from V and 0 bases from J, with 7 bases in between. The CDR3 runs to 14 residues. This sample comprised peripheral blood, obtained before any cancer treatment. The receptor was derived from a male donor at least 60 years old with stage III lung adenocarcinoma. V gene TRBV19 combines with J gene TRBJ2-7; D is possibly TRBD2 (5 bases). CDR3 in amino acids: CASSIGRDSYEQYF. The CDR3, as DNA: TGTGCCAGTAGTATAGGACGGGACTCCTACGAGCAGTACTTC.